These T cell receptor beta chains were read from a single sample in a study of blood T cell repertoires in COVID-19. Measured with immunoSEQ multiplex PCR; TCRdb has only the in-frame clones, and not every one. This sample carries 30,000 to 40,000 clones, around 87% of them seen once, and the ten largest clones take 60% to 65%. Sequenced input: peripheral blood. Receptor source: a man aged 70-80 years with acute or convalescent COVID-19. CDR3s include the opening cysteine and the closing phenylalanine or tryptophan. A D gene is named only where the DNA matches it firmly.

j_gene | v_gene | d_gene | CDR3aa
TRBJ2-5 | TRBV2 | - | CASSVSTRGETQYF
TRBJ2-1 | TRBV30 | TRBD2 | CAWSGNSRLAETEQFF
TRBJ2-1 | TRBV19 | TRBD2 | CASSVIAGDNEQFF
TRBJ2-1 | TRBV6-6 | TRBD2 | CASSRLAGGTLTGNEQFF
TRBJ2-3 | TRBV2 | - | CASSDGAAGDTQYF
TRBJ1-5 | TRBV28 | - | CASSTRGRNQPQHF
TRBJ1-5 | TRBV30 | - | CAWSLRNQPQHF
TRBJ2-5 | TRBV2 | TRBD2 | CASSGLAGGPGETQYF
TRBJ2-2 | TRBV7-2 | - | CASSLLQGAAGELFF
TRBJ1-2 | TRBV2 | - | CASIDVAWGASYGYTF
TRBJ1-1 | TRBV19 | - | CASSTGQLNTEAFF
TRBJ2-7 | TRBV20-1 | - | CSASNSLSTYEQYF
TRBJ1-1 | TRBV28 | TRBD1 | CASSPNRGGAFF
TRBJ2-5 | TRBV7-8 | TRBD2 | CASSLPGGGETQYF
TRBJ2-1 | TRBV9 | TRBD1 | CASSVGQESNEQFF
TRBJ1-6 | TRBV7-8 | TRBD1 | CASSARSGTANSPLHF
TRBJ2-3 | TRBV2 | - | CASGGGATDTQYF
TRBJ2-2 | TRBV5-6 | - | CASSLVLAGGELFF
TRBJ1-5 | TRBV5-6 | TRBD1 | CASSLKGGAGNQPQHF
TRBJ2-1 | TRBV20-1 | - | CSADGTNEQFF
TRBJ1-4 | TRBV3-1/TRBV3-2 | - | CASSQSRRDEKLFF
TRBJ2-2 | TRBV27 | - | CASSSAPSTGELFF
TRBJ1-5 | TRBV28 | - | CASSLSPGLQPQHF
TRBJ2-5 | TRBV19 | - | CASSVEGLGTQYF
TRBJ1-3 | TRBV4-2 | - | CASSHFTGNTIYF
TRBJ2-3 | TRBV15 | - | CATSRGDSFIDPGSQYF
TRBJ2-5 | TRBV24-1 | TRBD2 | CATSDASGSSGKWETQYF
TRBJ1-2 | TRBV19 | TRBD1 | CASTPIQGGKTGYTF
TRBJ1-1 | TRBV9 | - | CASSSDLGGRTEAFF
TRBJ2-7 | TRBV6-5 | - | CASSIRQASYEQYF
TRBJ1-4 | TRBV9 | - | CASSVNPTLRSDEKLFF
TRBJ1-5 | TRBV18 | TRBD1 | CASSPGTDSNQPQHF
TRBJ2-7 | TRBV27 | TRBD1 | CASSATGASSYEQYF
TRBJ2-2 | TRBV6-5 | - | CASSSGVGTGELFF
TRBJ1-2 | TRBV15 | - | CATSRGTAIPGYTF
TRBJ1-4 | TRBV28 | - | CASSLSAALRGEKLFF
TRBJ2-7 | TRBV30 | TRBD1 | CAWKRDRPYEQYF
TRBJ1-4 | TRBV12-3/TRBV12-4 | - | CASSRGAYEKLFF
TRBJ1-5 | TRBV5-3 | - | CARSLGPGTSAQHF
TRBJ1-5 | TRBV6-5 | - | CASSYSNGRSTPQHF
TRBJ1-1 | TRBV28 | - | CASSLGAGTSNTEAFF
TRBJ1-3 | TRBV10-1 | - | CASSDTETGNTIYF
TRBJ1-6 | TRBV6-5 | TRBD1 | CASSRVGQGNSPLHF
TRBJ2-7 | TRBV28 | - | CASNLGLKQYF
TRBJ2-7 | TRBV11-2 | TRBD2 | CASSPASGPYEQYF
TRBJ1-5 | TRBV20-1 | - | CSASGGRQPQHF
TRBJ1-5 | TRBV28 | TRBD1 | CASRRDRGNQPQHF
TRBJ1-6 | TRBV5-1 | TRBD1 | CASSLRTGNSPLHF
TRBJ1-1 | TRBV5-6 | - | CASSLVAGEAFF
TRBJ1-1 | TRBV5-4 | - | CASSSPGNMNTEAFF
TRBJ1-1 | TRBV3-1/TRBV3-2 | TRBD1 | CASSQDWDRGEAFF
TRBJ2-2 | TRBV7-2 | - | CASTNSGNTGELFF
TRBJ1-5 | TRBV6-5 | - | CATGRENSNQPQHF
TRBJ1-1 | TRBV6-5 | - | CASSYSPGNTEAFF
TRBJ2-7 | TRBV18 | TRBD1 | CASSPTGNEQYF